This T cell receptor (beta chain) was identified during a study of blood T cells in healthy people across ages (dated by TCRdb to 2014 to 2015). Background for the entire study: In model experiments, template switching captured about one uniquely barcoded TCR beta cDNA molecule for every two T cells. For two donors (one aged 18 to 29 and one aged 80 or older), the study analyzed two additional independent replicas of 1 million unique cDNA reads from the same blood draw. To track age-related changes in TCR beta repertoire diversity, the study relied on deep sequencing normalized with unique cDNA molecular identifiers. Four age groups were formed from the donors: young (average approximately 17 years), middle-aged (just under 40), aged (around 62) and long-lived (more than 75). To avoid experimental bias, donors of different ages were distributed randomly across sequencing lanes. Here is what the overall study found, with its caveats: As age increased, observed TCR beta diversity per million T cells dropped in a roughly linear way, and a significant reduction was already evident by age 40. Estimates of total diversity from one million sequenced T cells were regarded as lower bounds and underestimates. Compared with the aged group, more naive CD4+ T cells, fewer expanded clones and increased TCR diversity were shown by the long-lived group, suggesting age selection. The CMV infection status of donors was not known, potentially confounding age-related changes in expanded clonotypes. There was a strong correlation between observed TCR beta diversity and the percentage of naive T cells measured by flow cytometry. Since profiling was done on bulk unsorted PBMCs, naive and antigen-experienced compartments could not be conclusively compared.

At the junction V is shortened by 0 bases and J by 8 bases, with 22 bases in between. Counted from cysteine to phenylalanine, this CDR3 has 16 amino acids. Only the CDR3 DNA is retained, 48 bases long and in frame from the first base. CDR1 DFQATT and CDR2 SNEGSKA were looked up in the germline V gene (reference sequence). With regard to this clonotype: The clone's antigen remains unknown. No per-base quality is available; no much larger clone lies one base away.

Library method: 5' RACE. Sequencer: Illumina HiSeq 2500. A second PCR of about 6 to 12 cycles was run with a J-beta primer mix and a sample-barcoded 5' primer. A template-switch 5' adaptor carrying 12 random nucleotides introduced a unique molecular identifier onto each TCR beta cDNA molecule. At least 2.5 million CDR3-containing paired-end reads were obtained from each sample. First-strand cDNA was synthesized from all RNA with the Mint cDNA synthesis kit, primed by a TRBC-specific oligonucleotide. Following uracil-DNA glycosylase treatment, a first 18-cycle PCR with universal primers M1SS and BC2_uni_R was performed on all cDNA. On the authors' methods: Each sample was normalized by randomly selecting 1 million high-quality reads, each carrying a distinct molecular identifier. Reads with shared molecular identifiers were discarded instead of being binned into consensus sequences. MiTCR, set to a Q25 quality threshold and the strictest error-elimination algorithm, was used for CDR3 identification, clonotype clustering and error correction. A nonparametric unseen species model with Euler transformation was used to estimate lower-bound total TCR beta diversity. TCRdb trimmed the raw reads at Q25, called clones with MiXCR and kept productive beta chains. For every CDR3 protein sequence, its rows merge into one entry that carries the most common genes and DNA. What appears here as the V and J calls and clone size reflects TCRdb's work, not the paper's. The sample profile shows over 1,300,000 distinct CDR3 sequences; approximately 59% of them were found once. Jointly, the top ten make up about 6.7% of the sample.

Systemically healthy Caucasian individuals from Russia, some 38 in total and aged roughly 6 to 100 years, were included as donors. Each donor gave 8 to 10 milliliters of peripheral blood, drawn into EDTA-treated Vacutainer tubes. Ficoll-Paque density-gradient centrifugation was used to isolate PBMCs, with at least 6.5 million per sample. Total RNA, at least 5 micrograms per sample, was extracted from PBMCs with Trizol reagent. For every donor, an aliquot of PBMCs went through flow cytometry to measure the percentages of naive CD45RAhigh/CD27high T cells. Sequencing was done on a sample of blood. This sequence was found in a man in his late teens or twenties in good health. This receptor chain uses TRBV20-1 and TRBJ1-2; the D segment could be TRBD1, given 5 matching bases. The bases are TGCAGTGCTAGAGAACATCAAGGACAAAAGGGCAAAGGCTACACCTTC. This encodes CSAREHQGQKGKGYTF.